Given below is one TCR beta chain in context. No antigen is known for it. No much larger clonotype is one base removed from it; base qualities were not supplied. V is trimmed back by 3 bases and J by 7 bases, and the junction contains 9 bases that no gene match accounts for. For CDR1 and CDR2, the germline V gene lists MNHNS and SASEGT. Counted from cysteine to phenylalanine, this CDR3 has 16 amino acids. The retained sequence is limited to the CDR3, 48 bases, with the frame set at the first base. These data originate in a study of T cell responses to AZD1222 COVID-19 vaccine (dated by TCRdb to the early 2020s). Regarding the complete study: A total of 233 trial participants underwent TCR sequencing, of whom about 200 received two doses of AZD1222 and approximately 25 received two doses of the MenACWY control vaccine. Trial participants were enrolled by age into subgroups of 18-55, 56-69 and 70-plus years, and approximately 150, 30 and 60 TCR-sequenced participants, respectively, were included in these subgroups. General study outcomes and caveats: In the small 56-69-year group, the increase in depth fell short of significance, most likely because of low power. Conclusions about previously exposed vaccinees are limited because only five to seven AZD1222 recipients were SARS-CoV-2 seropositive at baseline. Reportedly, close to half of the unique spike-specific TCRs recognized epitopes lying outside the regions that are mutated in the B.1.351 and B.1.1.7 variants. After two AZD1222 doses, both the breadth and the depth of spike-specific TCRs were significantly higher than at day 0 and than in MenACWY recipients. The vaccine-associated CD4 TCRs covered the entire spike protein, and the dominant responses fell in regions 160-218 and 743-854. Participants were mostly white British and included more females than males, and it was suggested by the authors that clonal diversity may have been underestimated. Because no day 14 peak-response samples were available, the repertoires could be characterized only after the peak T cell response.

The sample's time point, from its label and the paper: about 28 days (+/-7) after the second vaccine dose. AZD1222 recipients with second doses at about 4 weeks or about 12 weeks were pooled, because spike-specific TCR depth and breadth did not differ between schedules. Vaccinee samples came from UK trials COV001 and COV002, including a single-blind randomized controlled phase 2/3 trial of AZD1222 (ChAdOx1 nCoV-19) in healthy adults. Trial participant PBMC samples were collected at day 0 and day 28 after the second dose for TCRbeta chain sequencing. The CDR3 regions of human TCRbeta chains were subjected to immunosequencing. The authors processed their data as follows. Repertoire TCRs were matched against a reference library of SARS-CoV-2-specific TCRs generated with the MIRA antigen-specificity platform. Breadth meant the fraction of unique TCRs that were SARS-CoV-2-associated, whereas depth meant the fraction of total T cells that were SARS-CoV-2-associated. Using the MIRA data, each spike-specific TCR was mapped to the spike region that the TCR reacts to and placed in a CD4 or CD8 class. Log10-transformed breadth and depth values were compared by one-way ANOVA with Sidak's multiple comparisons tests. TCRdb provides this immuneACCESS table in a form limited to in-frame rearrangements. Some clones are lacking; in checked studies, under half of them reflect an unresolved V gene, and why the rest are absent is not known. Clone size and V and J calls were adopted from that table, with D and trimming inferred from the DNA. The sample table shows 80,000 to 95,000 clones, and 90% are seen once. Clones ranked in the top ten supply about 5% of the sample.

The chain is assembled from TRBV6-1 and TRBJ1-6; TRBD1 lines up with 7 middle nucleotides. The clonotype was recovered from an adult who received the AZD1222 COVID-19 vaccine. The source was peripheral blood, collected 28 days after the second AZD1222 dose. The CDR3 is CASSDNRQGSNSPLHF. DNA sequence: TGTGCCAGCAGTGACAATCGACAGGGAAGCAATTCACCCCTCCACTTT.